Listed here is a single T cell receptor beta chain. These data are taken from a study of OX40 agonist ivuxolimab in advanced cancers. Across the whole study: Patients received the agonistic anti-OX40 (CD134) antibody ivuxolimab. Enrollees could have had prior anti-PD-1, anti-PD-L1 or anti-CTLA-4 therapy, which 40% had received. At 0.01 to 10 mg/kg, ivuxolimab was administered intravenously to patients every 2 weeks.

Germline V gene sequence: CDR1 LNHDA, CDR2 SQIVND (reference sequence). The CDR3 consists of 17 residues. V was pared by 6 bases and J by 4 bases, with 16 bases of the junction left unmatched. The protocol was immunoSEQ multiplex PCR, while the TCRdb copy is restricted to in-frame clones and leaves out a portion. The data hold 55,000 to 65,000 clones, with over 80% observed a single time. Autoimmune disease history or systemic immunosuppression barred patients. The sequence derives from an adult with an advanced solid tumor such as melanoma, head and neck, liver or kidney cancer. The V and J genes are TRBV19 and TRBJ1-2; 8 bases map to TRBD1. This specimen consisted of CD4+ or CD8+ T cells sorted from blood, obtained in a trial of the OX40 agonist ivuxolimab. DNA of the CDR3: TGTGCCAGTAGCACCGGGACAGGCCCTAACTTGGGCTATGGCTACACCTTC. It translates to CASSTGTGPNLGYGYTF.